The clone carrying this TCR beta chain was counted many times. It was with a sample-barcoded 5' primer and a J-beta primer mix that a second PCR of roughly 6 to 12 cycles was run. TCRdb reprocessed the 5' RACE reads with MiXCR, giving one entry per CDR3 protein. This table has 660,000 or so distinct CDR3 sequences, approximately 59% appearing once. The sample is drawn from a study of blood T cells in healthy people across ages. This CDR3 region has 14 residues. Deletions cut 3 bases from V and 0 bases from J, with 9 bases between. The germline CDR1 and CDR2 sequences are SQVTM and ANQGSEA. The chain combines TRBV29-1 with TRBJ1-3; TRBD1 is a possible D gene (6 bases). Sequencing was performed on blood. The TCR comes from a man aged 55 to 70 in good health. CDR3 sequence reads: CSVDPTGSGNTIYF. The DNA of the CDR3 is TGCAGCGTTGACCCGACAGGCTCTGGAAACACCATATATTTT.